The entry below gives a single T cell receptor (beta chain) sequence along with its context. Its antigen is as yet unknown. Individuals with alopecia areata gave both lesional scalp punch biopsies and peripheral blood for collection. Sequencing templates came from extracted RNA that was reverse transcribed into cDNA. TCRdb keeps only in-frame clones here, not all; method: immunoSEQ multiplex PCR. Seen here are approximately 180,000 clones, around 71% observed once, and the top ten hold approximately 10%. The V gene end was trimmed by 3 bases and the J gene end by 4 bases; junction bases not matched to a gene: 4. Germline V gene lookup returns CDR1 SQVTM and CDR2 ANQGSEA. This CDR3 spans 13 amino acids. This specimen belongs to a study of CD8+ T cells in alopecia areata. Broader study findings: In patients, TCRs were shared less clearly than in mice, and HLA may possibly be involved.

This sequence was found in a human donor with alopecia areata. This chain uses TRBV29-1 with TRBJ2-3, with 7 bases identical to TRBD2. The source material was CD8+ T cells sorted from blood, sampled at week 0. The CDR3 sequence is CSVEGGEADTQYF. In DNA form, the CDR3 reads TGCAGCGTTGAGGGGGGGGAGGCAGATACGCAGTATTTT.